A single sample is the source of the 21 T cell receptor beta chains below, sequenced in a study of low-dose radiotherapy and immunotherapy resistance in tumors. Described time point: before trial treatment. First-strand cDNA used TRAV- and TRBV-specific primers, covering alpha and beta chains. A roughly 20-cycle PCR with a constant-region primer and V-primer adapter amplified TCRs. Each CDR3 protein gets one entry after TCRdb re-called the reads with MiXCR. Here the sample spans approximately 84,000 distinct CDR3 sequences, roughly a sixth being singletons. Sequenced material: PBMCs, taken before treatment. These receptors originate from a male donor with prostate cancer.

This clonotype was detected ten times or more. The V and J genes are TRBV7-3 and TRBJ2-1; TRBD2 aligns across 13 bases. V lost 6 bases, J lost 6 bases, and 2 bases stayed unmatched. The CDR3 has 14 residues. Germline assignment: CDR1 SGHTA and CDR2 FQGTGA. CDR3 coding DNA: TGTGCCAGCAGTCGACTAGCGGGGGGCAATGAGCAGTTCTTC. This codes for CASSRLAGGNEQFF.

This clonotype was observed many times. This chain joins TRBV4-2 and TRBJ2-3, with 11 bases lining up with TRBD2. J lost 2 bases, V lost 7 bases, and 8 bases had no gene match. CDR1 LGHNA and CDR2 YNFKEQ come from the germline V gene. CDR3 length equals 16 residues. In DNA, the CDR3 is TGTGCCAGCAAGGCACTAGCGGGGGAACCCACAGATACGCAGTATTTT. Amino acids: CASKALAGEPTDTQYF.

This clonotype was recorded at least ten times. The chain links TRBV4-1 to TRBJ1-4; D is possibly TRBD1 (5 bases). This CDR3 spans 13 amino acids. V lost 1 base, J lost 10 bases, and 10 bases lay in between. Germline V gives CDR1 MGHRA, CDR2 YSYEKL. CDR3 sequence: CASSQGRGLKLFF. The CDR3 nucleotides are TGCGCCAGCAGCCAAGGTCGGGGCTTAAAACTGTTTTTT.

This clonotype was detected ten times or more. The chain employs TRBV7-2 and TRBJ2-3; either TRBD1 or TRBD2 may supply D (5 bases each). This CDR3 spans 14 amino acids. V was trimmed by 5 bases and J by 4 bases, leaving 13 bases between them. CDR1 and CDR2 (germline): SGHTA, FQGNSA. CDR3 region: CASSLGQAADTQYF. The CDR3 nucleotides read TGTGCCAGCAGCCTCGGACAAGCGGCAGATACGCAGTATTTT.

This clonotype was seen at least ten times. The J gene is TRBJ2-3, the V gene TRBV5-1, with D possibly TRBD1 on 5 matching bases. This CDR3 region has 15 residues. CDR1 SGHRS and CDR2 YFSETQ come from the germline V gene. Trimming removed 4 bases from V and 1 base from J, with 13 bases in between. The CDR3: CASSTVLQGTDTQYF. CDR3 bases: TGCGCCAGCAGCACAGTGTTACAGGGCACAGATACGCAGTATTTT.

The table lists this clonotype with many counts. This chain connects TRBV7-6 to TRBJ1-1; 8 nucleotides agree with TRBD1. This CDR3 has 15 residues. Germline values: CDR1 SGHVS, CDR2 FNYEAQ. J lost 5 bases, V lost 5 bases, and 10 bases had no gene match. The CDR3 sequence is CASSPPGQGWTEAFF. DNA of the CDR3: TGTGCCAGCAGCCCACCTGGACAGGGATGGACTGAAGCTTTCTTT.

This clonotype was counted a few times. The chain is built from TRBV20-1 and TRBJ1-3, with TRBD1 as a possible D gene (6 bases). Deletions cut 5 bases from V and 2 bases from J, with 10 bases between. The CDR3 spans 13 residues. Germline values: CDR1 DFQATT, CDR2 SNEGSKA (reference sequence). CDR3 nucleotide sequence: TGCAGTGCTTTAACAGGGACTGGAAACACCATATATTTT. It specifies CSALTGTGNTIYF.

This clonotype was seen ten or more times. The CDR3 DNA reads as TGCAGCGTTGAGGCCAGAGGCAGGGGGCATGAGCAGTTCTTC. Translated, it gives CSVEARGRGHEQFF. The rearrangement joins TRBV29-1 to TRBJ2-1, with TRBD1 matching 8 bases. The germline V gene has CDR1 SQVTM and CDR2 ANQGSEA. Unmatched junction bases numbered 9, after V lost 3 bases and J lost 8 bases. The CDR3 has 14 residues.

This clonotype was picked up many times. This chain uses TRBV10-3 with TRBJ1-1, with D unclear. This CDR3 spans 14 amino acids. V gave up 0 bases and J gave up 1 base, with 6 bases separating them. The V gene's germline CDR1 is ENHRY and CDR2 SYGVKD. The CDR3 DNA reads TGTGCCATCAGTGAGTCTAAAGGGAACACTGAAGCTTTCTTT. Protein sequence: CAISESKGNTEAFF.

This chain joins TRBV27 and TRBJ1-1; TRBD1 matches 7 bases. The V gene end was trimmed by 4 bases and the J gene end by 0 bases; junction bases not matched to a gene: 8. The germline V gene has CDR1 MNHEY and CDR2 SMNVEV (reference sequence). The CDR3 contains 16 residues. The CDR3 DNA follows: TGTGCCAGCAGTTCAGTGACAGGGCGGATGAACACTGAAGCTTTCTTT. Amino acids: CASSSVTGRMNTEAFF.

This clonotype was counted many times. V and J are TRBV6-5 and TRBJ2-5; TRBD1 or TRBD2 may be the D gene (6 bases each). CDR1 and CDR2 from the germline V gene are MNHEY and SVGAGI. The CDR3 totals 14 residues. Trimming removed 2 bases at V and 4 bases at J, with 11 bases between. CDR3 coding DNA: TGTGCCAGCAGTTACGGCAGGGGAGGAGAGACCCAGTACTTC. This encodes CASSYGRGGETQYF.

There are many counts of this clonotype. This chain uses TRBV4-1 with TRBJ2-7; D remains unclear. The CDR3 sequence is 16 residues long. V lost 0 bases and J lost 0, with 12 bases in between. Germline lookup yields CDR1 MGHRA and CDR2 YSYEKL. CDR3 amino acids: CASSQEVYVPSYEQYF. Written as DNA, the CDR3 is TGCGCCAGCAGCCAAGAAGTTTATGTACCCTCCTACGAGCAGTACTTC.

This clonotype was seen ten or more times. The J gene is TRBJ2-5, the V gene TRBV9, with D possibly matching TRBD2 (6 bases). The CDR3 is 14 residues long. CDR1 and CDR2 from the germline V gene are SGDLS and YYNGEE. The V end lost 3 bases, the J end lost 7 bases, and 16 bases lay between the germline ends. Written as DNA, the CDR3 is TGTGCCAGCAGCGACGGGACTCCAGCGATGACCCAGTACTTC. Translating it yields CASSDGTPAMTQYF.

This clonotype was counted many times. The rearrangement links TRBV30 to TRBJ1-2; D remains ambiguous. CDR3 size: 13 residues. V was shortened by 4 bases and J by 2 bases, with 11 bases between the two germline ends. CDR1 and CDR2 (germline): GTSNPN, SVGIG (reference sequence). The CDR3 loop reads CAWTRTANYGYTF. CDR3 DNA: TGTGCCTGGACTCGGACGGCAAACTATGGCTACACCTTC. Using reference TRBV30 and TRBJ1-2 for the parts outside the CDR3, the full variable domain is SQTIHQWPATLVQPVGSPLSLECTVEGTSNPNLYWYRQAAGRGLQLLFYSVGIGQISSEVPQNLSASRPQDRQFILSSKKLLLSDSGFYLCAWTRTANYGYTFGSGTRLTVV.

CDR3 sequence (DNA): TGTGCCACGAATAGTGGTACGGCAGACAATGAGCAGTTCTTC. Residues: CATNSGTADNEQFF. The J gene is TRBJ2-1, the V gene TRBV10-3; no clear D gene. The germline CDR1 and CDR2 sequences are ENHRY and SYGVKD. Deletions cut 10 bases from V and 5 bases from J, with 18 bases between. The CDR3 is 14 residues long.

This clonotype has ten or more counts. This rearrangement joins TRBV7-2 to TRBJ2-3; the D gene could be TRBD1 or TRBD2 (6 bases each). Germline CDR1 and CDR2: SGHTA and FQGNSA. V lost 2 bases and J 7 bases, leaving 22 bases between the germline ends. The CDR3 contains 17 residues. This CDR3 is CASSLQLWGAGLNTQYF. As DNA, the CDR3 is TGTGCCAGCAGCTTACAGTTGTGGGGGGCCGGCCTAAATACGCAGTATTTT. Complete variable domain (other parts from reference TRBV7-2 and TRBJ2-3): GAGVSQSPSNKVTEKGKDVELRCDPISGHTALYWYRQSLGQGLEFLIYFQGNSAPDKSGLPSDRFSAERTGGSVSTLTIQRTQQEDSAVYLCASSLQLWGAGLNTQYFGPGTRLTVL.

Comments on this clonotype: It may be a read error: a sequence one base away is much more abundant. The gene calls are TRBV7-9 and TRBJ1-1; D remains ambiguous. CDR1 and CDR2 (germline): SEHNR, FQNEAQ (reference sequence). Trimming pared 8 bases from V and 0 bases from J, leaving 7 bases between. This CDR3 has 12 residues. The CDR3 loop is CASDQMNTEAFF. CDR3 nucleotides: TGTGCCAGCGACCAAATGAACACTGAAGCTTTCTTT.

There are many counts of this clonotype. This chain links TRBV14 with TRBJ2-1, with D maybe TRBD1 (5 bases). CDR3 length equals 16 residues. CDR1 is SGHDN and CDR2 is FVKESK in the germline V gene. Trimming took 7 bases from V and 2 from J, leaving 18 bases between them. CDR3 DNA: TGTGCCAGCACCACCAAGGGGTCGGGTGCCTACAATGAGCAGTTCTTC. It codes for CASTTKGSGAYNEQFF.

This clonotype was recorded many times. The chain recombines TRBV5-1 with TRBJ2-7; TRBD1 aligns across 10 bases. There are 15 residues in the CDR3. V shed 4 bases, J shed 4 bases, and the junction held 8 bases outside the gene matches. Per germline, CDR1 SGHRS and CDR2 YFSETQ. The CDR3 DNA follows: TGCGCCAGCAGCCATCCCGGGACAGGGGTATACGAGCAGTACTTC. Its translation is CASSHPGTGVYEQYF.

This clonotype was observed many times. The chain uses TRBV30 and TRBJ1-1; D is uncertain. The CDR3 covers 11 residues. Germline V gene data show CDR1 as GTSNPN and CDR2 as SVGIG (reference sequence). The V end was cut by 0 bases, the J end by 9 bases, with 8 bases between. DNA for the CDR3: TGTGCCTGGAGTGTATCGCCCAAAGCTTTCTTT. This gives the protein CAWSVSPKAFF. The variable domain in full, with the rest retrieved from reference TRBV30 and TRBJ1-1, is SQTIHQWPATLVQPVGSPLSLECTVEGTSNPNLYWYRQAAGRGLQLLFYSVGIGQISSEVPQNLSASRPQDRQFILSSKKLLLSDSGFYLCAWSVSPKAFFGQGTRLTVV.

There are a few counts of this clonotype. The chain joins TRBV18 to TRBJ2-7, with D unclear. V lost 1 base and J lost 5, with 9 bases in between. Germline V gene sequence: CDR1 KGHSH, CDR2 LQKENI. This CDR3 is built from 13 residues. DNA of the CDR3: TGTGCCAGCTCACCACGGGCGACTCACGAGCAGTACTTC. It is translated as CASSPRATHEQYF.